The 27 T cell receptor beta chains listed next were all sequenced from one sample in a study of cytomegalovirus exposure and HLA in healthy donors. In the PCR, 60 Vbeta and 13 Jbeta primers were used. The assay was immunoSEQ multiplex PCR, and TCRdb's table has in-frame clones only and misses some. The sample lists roughly 140,000 clones, approximately 9% occurring once. Sequenced: PBMCs. These receptor sequences come from a male donor in good health and CMV-seronegative.

The rearrangement links TRBV7-2 to TRBJ1-3, with 7 bases matching TRBD1. Germline values: CDR1 SGHTA, CDR2 FQGNSA. V trimming: 5 bases; J trimming: 0 bases; junction bases outside the gene matches: 7. This CDR3 has 16 amino acids. The CDR3 loop reads CASSRTQGISGNTIYF. The DNA of the CDR3 is TGTGCCAGCAGCAGGACACAGGGGATCTCTGGAAACACCATATATTTT.

This clone was seen a handful of times. The chain carries TRBV10-3 and TRBJ2-7, with D perhaps TRBD2 (6 bases). The V gene lost 3 bases and the J gene lost 7 bases, with 16 bases spanning the gap. The CDR3 is 14 residues long. Germline lookup yields CDR1 ENHRY and CDR2 SYGVKD. The DNA for the CDR3 is TGTGCCATCAGTGATCCGGGGGAAGCAGTTGAGCAGTACTTC. Translation: CAISDPGEAVEQYF.

This clone was detected a few times. V usage is TRBV4-3 and J usage is TRBJ1-4; D is unclear. Germline loops: CDR1 LGHNA, CDR2 YSLEER. V lost 4 bases and J lost 0, with 9 bases in between. This CDR3 has 15 residues. The CDR3 protein is CASSRLLATNEKLFF. The CDR3 nucleotides are TGCGCCAGCAGCCGGCTCCTCGCAACTAATGAAAAACTGTTTTTT.

CDR3 residues: CASSWGTGDEKLFF. The DNA of the CDR3 is TGTGCCAGCAGCTGGGGGACAGGGGACGAAAAACTGTTTTTT. V is TRBV5-4 and J is TRBJ1-4; TRBD1 matches 10 bases. This CDR3 comprises 14 residues. J was trimmed by 8 bases and V by 3 bases; bases with no gene match: 4. Germline V gene lookup returns CDR1 SGHNT and CDR2 YYREEE (reference sequence).

This clone was counted only a few times. The chain uses TRBV29-1 and TRBJ2-1; 13 bases are a match to TRBD2. The germline V gene encodes CDR1 SQVTM and CDR2 ANQGSEA. The CDR3 consists of 15 residues. Trimming cost V 7 bases and J 7 bases; bases outside gene matches: 10. CDR3 sequence reads: CSGGLAGVGRNEQFF. As DNA, the CDR3 is TGCAGCGGTGGACTAGCGGGGGTCGGTAGGAATGAGCAGTTCTTC.

The gene calls are TRBV28 and TRBJ2-5; 9 bases agree with TRBD1. V was pared by 3 bases and J by 11 bases, with 13 bases of the junction left unmatched. The CDR3 runs to 15 residues. The germline CDR1 and CDR2 sequences are MDHEN and SYDVKM. The CDR3 loop is CASSFGDTGGGKQYF. The CDR3 bases are TGTGCCAGCAGTTTTGGGGATACAGGGGGCGGCAAGCAGTACTTC. Full variable domain (outside the CDR3, taken from reference TRBV28 and TRBJ2-5): DVKVTQSSRYLVKRTGEKVFLECVQDMDHENMFWYRQDPGLGLRLIYFSYDVKMKEKGDIPEGYSVSREKKERFSLILESASTNQTSMYLCASSFGDTGGGKQYFGPGTRLLVL.

The chain combines TRBV6-1 with TRBJ1-1, with D perhaps TRBD1 (5 bases). The V gene lost 5 bases and the J gene lost 7 bases, with 8 bases spanning the gap. Germline CDR1 reads MNHNS; CDR2 reads SASEGT. The CDR3 length is 11 residues. CDR3 sequence: CASSYGGEAFF. The CDR3 DNA reads TGTGCCAGCAGTTACGGGGGTGAAGCTTTCTTT.

This clone was seen a handful of times. J is TRBJ1-1 and V is TRBV7-9; 9 bases fit TRBD1. The ends lost 3 bases at V and 6 bases at J; junction bases unmatched: 8. The CDR3 length is 15 residues. CDR1 and CDR2 from the germline V gene are SEHNR and FQNEAQ (reference sequence). CDR3 bases: TGTGCCAGCAGCTTGACAGGGGGGGGTTTCTCTGAAGCTTTCTTT. It codes for CASSLTGGGFSEAFF. Full variable domain (remainder filled in from reference TRBV7-9 and TRBJ1-1): DTGVSQNPRHKITKRGQNVTFRCDPISEHNRLYWYRQTLGQGPEFLTYFQNEAQLEKSRLLSDRFSAERPKGSFSTLEIQRTEQGDSAMYLCASSLTGGGFSEAFFGQGTRLTVV.

The genes are TRBV5-6 and TRBJ1-5; TRBD1 matches 8 bases. This CDR3 has 17 residues. CDR1 is SGHDT, CDR2 YYEEEE, per germline. V gave up 4 bases and J gave up 6 bases; unmatched junction bases: 15. The CDR3 DNA is TGTGCCAGCAGCATCCGGACAGGGAATGTACATACTCAGCCCCAGCATTTT. It encodes CASSIRTGNVHTQPQHF.

In its sample, this clone was seen a few times. The chain employs TRBV28 and TRBJ1-3, with D possibly TRBD1 on 5 matching bases. This CDR3 is 12 amino acids long. CDR1 is MDHEN, CDR2 SYDVKM, per germline. V was cut by 11 bases and J by 4 bases, with 12 bases left in between. The CDR3 sequence: CAGQGLGNTIYF. CDR3 sequence (DNA): TGTGCCGGGCAGGGCTTGGGAAACACCATATATTTT.

This chain connects TRBV6-1 to TRBJ2-7; TRBD1 is a possible D gene (6 bases). Germline CDR1 is MNHNS and CDR2 is SASEGT. This CDR3 is 13 amino acids long. Trimming took 4 bases from V and 3 from J, leaving 10 bases between them. The CDR3 bases are TGTGCCAGCAGTGGCGGACAGAACTACGAGCAGTACTTC. It is translated as CASSGGQNYEQYF.

The chain recombines TRBV9 with TRBJ1-2; D is possibly TRBD1 (5 bases). Germline loops: CDR1 SGDLS, CDR2 YYNGEE. There are 15 residues in the CDR3. Trimming removed 5 bases from V and 8 bases from J, with 22 bases in between. This chain's CDR3 is CASRDPRGGRGGYTF. The CDR3 DNA is TGTGCCAGCAGGGACCCTCGGGGGGGAAGGGGAGGCTACACCTTC.

The rearrangement uses TRBV5-1 and TRBJ2-7; no clear D. V lost 3 bases and J lost 5, with 6 bases in between. This CDR3 has 11 amino acids. The germline CDR1 and CDR2 sequences are SGHRS and YFSETQ. This CDR3 reads CASSSSHEQYF. CDR3 coding DNA: TGCGCCAGCAGCTCCTCTCACGAGCAGTACTTC.

The chain couples TRBV29-1 to TRBJ2-7, with a tentative D call TRBD1 (6 bases). V dropped 4 bases and J dropped 2 bases, with 15 bases sitting between them. CDR3 size: 14 residues. Germline V gene sequence: CDR1 SQVTM, CDR2 ANQGSEA. CDR3 sequence reads: CSVAGDRYAYEQYF. CDR3 coding DNA: TGCAGCGTTGCGGGTGACAGGTATGCCTACGAGCAGTACTTC.

V and J are TRBV7-2 and TRBJ2-1, with 12 bases matching TRBD2. This CDR3 comprises 17 residues. The germline V gene has CDR1 SGHTA and CDR2 FQGNSA. The ends lost 1 base at V and 9 bases at J; junction bases unmatched: 10. CDR3 nucleotides: TGTGCCAGCAGCTTAGAGGCTTCTAGCGGGAGGGCCGGTGAGCAGTTCTTC. It codes for CASSLEASSGRAGEQFF.

This clone was observed a few times. The chain links TRBV5-4 to TRBJ2-1; TRBD2 aligns across 7 bases. This CDR3 has 13 residues. The junction had 6 bases not matched to a gene; V was cut back by 8 bases and J by 4 bases. CDR1 and CDR2 (germline): SGHNT, YYREEE (reference sequence). The CDR3 is CASRLAPYNEQFF. The CDR3 nucleotides are TGTGCCAGTCGACTAGCCCCATACAATGAGCAGTTCTTC.

This clone was seen only a few times. The chain employs TRBV9 and TRBJ1-3; no clear D gene. The CDR3 contains 15 residues. Looked up from germline, CDR1 is SGDLS and CDR2 is YYNGEE. V was trimmed by 0 bases and J by 1 base, leaving 8 bases between them. Here the CDR3 DNA reads TGTGCCAGCAGCGTAGGAGGGCGATCTGGAAACACCATATATTTT. Its protein product is CASSVGGRSGNTIYF. Using reference TRBV9 and TRBJ1-3 for the parts outside the CDR3, the full variable domain is DSGVTQTPKHLITATGQRVTLRCSPRSGDLSVYWYQQSLDQGLQFLIQYYNGEERAKGNILERFSAQQFPDLHSELNLSSLELGDSALYFCASSVGGRSGNTIYFGEGSWLTVV.

This clone was detected a few times. The CDR3 sequence is CASSVGTGYYGYTF. The CDR3, as DNA: TGCGCCAGCAGCGTGGGTACAGGGTATTATGGCTACACCTTC. This sequence joins TRBV5-1 and TRBJ1-2; D perhaps matches TRBD1 (6 bases). The CDR3 has 14 amino acids. The V end lost 4 bases, the J end lost 5 bases, and 15 bases lay between the germline ends. Germline assignment: CDR1 SGHRS and CDR2 YFSETQ.

This clone was observed a few times. In nucleotides, the CDR3 is TGTGCCAGCAACTCTGGGGGGGCGGGGGTTCATCAGCCCCAGCATTTT. Translating it yields CASNSGGAGVHQPQHF. This chain links TRBV28 with TRBJ1-5, with D tentatively TRBD1 (6 bases). V was pared by 7 bases and J by 5 bases, with 21 bases between. The CDR3 runs to 16 residues. The germline CDR1 and CDR2 sequences are MDHEN and SYDVKM.

This clone was seen more than once but under ten times. This CDR3 is CASSLWDRESYEQYF. The CDR3 DNA sequence: TGTGCCAGCAGCTTGTGGGACAGGGAATCCTACGAGCAGTACTTC. This chain connects TRBV5-6 to TRBJ2-7, with TRBD1 matching 9 bases. After removal of 1 base from V and 1 base from J, the junction contained 3 bases not matched to a gene. This CDR3 comprises 15 residues. CDR1 and CDR2 (germline): SGHDT, YYEEEE.

This clone was seen more than once but under ten times. The rearrangement uses TRBV5-4 and TRBJ2-1; TRBD2 might be the D (6 bases). Germline CDR1 SGHNT, CDR2 YYREEE (reference sequence). V dropped 5 bases and J dropped 6 bases, with 15 bases sitting between them. The CDR3 runs 14 residues. CDR3 sequence: CASRVDYITNEQFF. The CDR3 DNA reads as TGTGCCAGCAGGGTGGACTACATTACCAATGAGCAGTTCTTC.

There are a few counts of this clone. The chain couples TRBV7-8 to TRBJ1-2, with 7 bases identical to TRBD1. The CDR3 runs 14 residues. Looked up from germline, CDR1 is SGHVS and CDR2 is FQNEAQ. Trimming at V came to 1 base and at J to 7 bases, leaving 6 bases not matched to a gene. The CDR3 reads CASSLGDSSRGYTF. For the CDR3, the DNA is TGTGCCAGCAGCTTAGGGGACAGCTCCCGTGGCTACACCTTC.

This clone has more than one count but fewer than ten. V usage is TRBV6-1 and J usage is TRBJ2-1; possible D gene TRBD1, 5 bases. V was trimmed by 2 bases and J by 1 base, leaving 9 bases between them. Per the germline V gene, CDR1 is MNHNS and CDR2 is SASEGT. The CDR3 spans 15 residues. The CDR3 region is CASSEQGSSYNEQFF. The DNA of the CDR3 is TGTGCCAGCAGTGAACAGGGTAGTTCCTACAATGAGCAGTTCTTC.

The chain couples TRBV18 to TRBJ2-7, with TRBD1 identical over 8 bases. Germline loops: CDR1 KGHSH, CDR2 LQKENI. V gave up 1 base and J gave up 2 bases; unmatched junction bases: 1. The CDR3 loop spans 14 amino acids. CDR3 sequence reads: CASSPLRGPYEQYF. The CDR3 nucleotides are TGTGCCAGCTCACCACTCAGGGGGCCCTACGAGCAGTACTTC.

The J gene is TRBJ1-2, the V gene TRBV27; D is possibly TRBD1 (5 bases). Trimming left V 1 base short and J 2 bases short, with 17 bases between. The CDR3 is 17 residues long. Germline V lookup: CDR1 MNHEY, CDR2 SMNVEV (reference sequence). The CDR3 nucleotides read TGTGCCAGCAGTTTATTGGTTGGGGCGGGGACCAACTATGGCTACACCTTC. Amino acid sequence: CASSLLVGAGTNYGYTF.

In its sample, this clone was seen a few times. The chain joins TRBV25-1 to TRBJ1-4; D perhaps matches TRBD1 (6 bases). This CDR3 is built from 14 residues. The V gene's germline CDR1 is MGHDK and CDR2 SYGVNS. The V end was cut by 5 bases, the J end by 5 bases, with 12 bases between. CDR3: CASSYDRTNEKLFF. The CDR3 coding sequence is TGTGCCAGCAGTTACGACAGGACCAATGAAAAACTGTTTTTT.

This clone was detected only a few times. V is TRBV2 and J is TRBJ2-5; TRBD2 aligns across 8 bases. With V trimmed by 8 bases and J by 2 bases, 10 bases remained unmatched. Per the germline V gene, CDR1 is SNHLY and CDR2 is FYNNEI. This CDR3 comprises 15 residues. The CDR3 coding sequence is TGTGCCAGCGGACTTACTAGCGGTCTGCAAGAGACCCAGTACTTC. Protein sequence: CASGLTSGLQETQYF.